This T cell receptor (beta chain) was retrieved from a study of T cell repertoires in cytomegalovirus infection. Across the study: Public TCR beta signatures marked donors with CMV infection and the matching HLA.

This clonotype was recorded at least ten times. Its antigen is currently unknown. MiXCR, run by TCRdb on the reads, gives a single entry per CDR3 protein. In the table there are 110,000 or so distinct CDR3 sequences, around 30% of which are singletons. In germline, CDR1 is LGHDT, CDR2 YNNKEL (reference sequence). Trimming cost V 3 bases and J 5 bases, with 8 bases left between them. CDR3 length equals 13 residues. The source material was CD8+ T cells from cultured PBMCs, sampled from culture after CMV antigen stimulation. The gene calls are TRBV3-1 and TRBJ2-1; D unclear. This receptor was identified in a human donor in good health (CMV status not recorded). Some clones in this sample may be carry-over from other donors' samples. CDR3 DNA: TGTGCCAGCAGCCAGGCCCTGGACAATGAGCAGTTCTTC. As protein: CASSQALDNEQFF.